Listed below are T cell receptor beta chains from one sample, sequenced in a study of shared clonotypes between healthy human individuals. Sequenced by immunoSEQ multiplex PCR; TCRdb stores in-frame clones only, minus some. The repertoire holds about a million clones, with around 75% as singletons. Sequencing input: memory CD4+ T cells sorted from blood. Receptor source: a man between 18 and 29 years old in good health. CDR3s include the opening cysteine and the closing phenylalanine or tryptophan. A D gene is named only where the DNA matches it firmly. For some rows the clone size is stated as once, few or many, or as a class when expanded; others skip it.

size	V	J	D	CDR3	DNA
few	TRBV19	TRBJ1-2	.	CASSISSRGYTF	TGTGCCAGTAGTATATCATCCCGGGGCTACACCTTC
few	TRBV28	TRBJ2-7	TRBD1	CASSSGTGGRGLYEQYF	TGTGCCAGCAGTTCCGGGACAGGGGGGAGGGGGCTCTACGAGCAGTACTTC
few	TRBV2	TRBJ1-1	.	CASSEDRGVTEAFF	TGTGCCAGCAGTGAAGATAGGGGGGTGACTGAAGCTTTCTTT
.	TRBV5-1	TRBJ2-5	.	CASSSQETQYF	TGCGCCAGCAGCTCGCAAGAGACCCAGTACTTC
.	TRBV19	TRBJ2-5	.	CASSIGHIQETQYF	TGTGCCAGTAGTATCGGACATATTCAAGAGACCCAGTACTTC
.	TRBV5-5	TRBJ1-6	TRBD1	CASSLSGQTYSPLHF	TGTGCCAGCAGCTTATCGGGACAGACCTATTCACCCCTCCACTTT
.	TRBV6-5	TRBJ1-1	.	CASSYSASNTEAFF	TGTGCCAGCAGTTACTCGGCCAGTAACACTGAAGCTTTCTTT
.	TRBV30	TRBJ1-5	.	CAWGPQMSNQPQHF	TGTGCCTGGGGACCCCAGATGAGCAATCAGCCCCAGCATTTT
.	TRBV5-1	TRBJ2-1	TRBD2	CASNSGGNNEQFF	TGCGCCAGCAACAGCGGGGGGAACAATGAGCAGTTCTTC
.	TRBV5-4	TRBJ2-3	.	CASSSDYTDTQYF	TGTGCCAGCAGCTCTGACTATACAGATACGCAGTATTTT
.	TRBV5-6	TRBJ2-5	TRBD1	CASSLPGQGQETQYF	TGTGCCAGCAGCCTGCCGGGACAGGGGCAAGAGACCCAGTACTTC
.	TRBV10-3	TRBJ2-7	TRBD1	CAISPGQGETYEQYF	TGTGCCATCAGTCCCGGACAGGGGGAAACCTACGAGCAGTACTTC
.	TRBV6-1	TRBJ2-2	.	CASSDQGNTGELFF	TGTGCCAGCAGTGACCAGGGAAACACCGGGGAGCTGTTTTTT
.	TRBV4-3	TRBJ2-1	.	CASSQDHYAGRAFF	TGCGCCAGCAGCCAGGACCATTACGCGGGCCGCGCGTTCTTC
.	TRBV7-6	TRBJ1-3	.	CASRRGDSGNTIYF	TGTGCCAGCCGGAGGGGAGACTCTGGAAACACCATATATTTT
.	TRBV2	TRBJ2-7	.	CATQSEADKTYEQYF	TGTGCCACCCAGAGTGAGGCTGATAAAACCTACGAGCAGTACTTC